This TCR beta chain was profiled in a study of blood T cell repertoires in COVID-19. The table came from immunoSEQ multiplex PCR; TCRdb's copy has only in-frame clones and leaves some out. The sample carries about 280,000 clones, under 90% recorded once. Residents of approximately 25 US areas, aged about 18 to 95 years, made up the participants. The CDR3 length is 15 residues. V shed 6 bases and J shed 7 bases, with 19 bases lying between them. Per the germline V gene, CDR1 is SNHLY and CDR2 is FYNNEI. Sequenced sample: PBMCs or T cells enriched from blood (not recorded which). This sequence was found in a woman aged 60 to 75 who had recovered from COVID-19. This chain joins TRBV2 and TRBJ2-1; D is perhaps TRBD2 (6 bases). The CDR3: CASSYDYGGVNEQFF. CDR3 in DNA: TGTGCCAGCAGCTACGATTACGGGGGTGTAAATGAGCAGTTCTTC. Using reference TRBV2 and TRBJ2-1 for the parts outside the CDR3, the full variable domain is EPEVTQTPSHQVTQMGQEVILRCVPISNHLYFYWYRQILGQKVEFLVSFYNNEISEKSEIFDDQFSVERPDGSNFTLKIRSTKLEDSAMYFCASSYDYGGVNEQFFGPGTRLTVL.